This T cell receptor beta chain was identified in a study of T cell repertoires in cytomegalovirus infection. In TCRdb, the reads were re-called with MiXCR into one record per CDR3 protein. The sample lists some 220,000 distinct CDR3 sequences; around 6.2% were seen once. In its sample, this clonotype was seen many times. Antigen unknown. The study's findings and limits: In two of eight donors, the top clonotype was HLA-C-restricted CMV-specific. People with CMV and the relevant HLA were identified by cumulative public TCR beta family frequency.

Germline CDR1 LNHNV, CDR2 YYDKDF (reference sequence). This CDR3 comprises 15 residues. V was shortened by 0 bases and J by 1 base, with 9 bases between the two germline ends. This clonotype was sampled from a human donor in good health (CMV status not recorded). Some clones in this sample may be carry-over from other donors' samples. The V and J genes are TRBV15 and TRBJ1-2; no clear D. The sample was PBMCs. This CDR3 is CATSREQAVNYGYTF. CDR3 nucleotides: TGTGCCACCAGCAGAGAGCAGGCGGTTAACTATGGCTACACCTTC.